This T cell receptor beta chain was sequenced during a study of blood T cell repertoires in COVID-19. Original processing methods: Scientists estimated how many nucleated cells there were by amplifying reference gene primers. Assay used: immunoSEQ multiplex PCR; TCRdb lists only in-frame clones, some missing. Clone size and V and J calls were adopted from that table, with D and trimming inferred from the DNA. The sample holds 160,000 or so clones, over 80% seen once. The CDR3 contains 15 residues. The gene calls are TRBV12-2 and TRBJ2-5; the table's D call of TRBD1 was not tested on the DNA. TRBV12-2 is classified as a pseudogene. The sequenced sample was peripheral blood. The TCR was taken from a woman between 45 and 65 years old with acute or convalescent COVID-19. The CDR3 DNA reads as TGTGCAAGTCGCTTCTACAGGGCACCAGTAGAGACCCAGTACTTC. Translating it yields CASRFYRAPVETQYF.